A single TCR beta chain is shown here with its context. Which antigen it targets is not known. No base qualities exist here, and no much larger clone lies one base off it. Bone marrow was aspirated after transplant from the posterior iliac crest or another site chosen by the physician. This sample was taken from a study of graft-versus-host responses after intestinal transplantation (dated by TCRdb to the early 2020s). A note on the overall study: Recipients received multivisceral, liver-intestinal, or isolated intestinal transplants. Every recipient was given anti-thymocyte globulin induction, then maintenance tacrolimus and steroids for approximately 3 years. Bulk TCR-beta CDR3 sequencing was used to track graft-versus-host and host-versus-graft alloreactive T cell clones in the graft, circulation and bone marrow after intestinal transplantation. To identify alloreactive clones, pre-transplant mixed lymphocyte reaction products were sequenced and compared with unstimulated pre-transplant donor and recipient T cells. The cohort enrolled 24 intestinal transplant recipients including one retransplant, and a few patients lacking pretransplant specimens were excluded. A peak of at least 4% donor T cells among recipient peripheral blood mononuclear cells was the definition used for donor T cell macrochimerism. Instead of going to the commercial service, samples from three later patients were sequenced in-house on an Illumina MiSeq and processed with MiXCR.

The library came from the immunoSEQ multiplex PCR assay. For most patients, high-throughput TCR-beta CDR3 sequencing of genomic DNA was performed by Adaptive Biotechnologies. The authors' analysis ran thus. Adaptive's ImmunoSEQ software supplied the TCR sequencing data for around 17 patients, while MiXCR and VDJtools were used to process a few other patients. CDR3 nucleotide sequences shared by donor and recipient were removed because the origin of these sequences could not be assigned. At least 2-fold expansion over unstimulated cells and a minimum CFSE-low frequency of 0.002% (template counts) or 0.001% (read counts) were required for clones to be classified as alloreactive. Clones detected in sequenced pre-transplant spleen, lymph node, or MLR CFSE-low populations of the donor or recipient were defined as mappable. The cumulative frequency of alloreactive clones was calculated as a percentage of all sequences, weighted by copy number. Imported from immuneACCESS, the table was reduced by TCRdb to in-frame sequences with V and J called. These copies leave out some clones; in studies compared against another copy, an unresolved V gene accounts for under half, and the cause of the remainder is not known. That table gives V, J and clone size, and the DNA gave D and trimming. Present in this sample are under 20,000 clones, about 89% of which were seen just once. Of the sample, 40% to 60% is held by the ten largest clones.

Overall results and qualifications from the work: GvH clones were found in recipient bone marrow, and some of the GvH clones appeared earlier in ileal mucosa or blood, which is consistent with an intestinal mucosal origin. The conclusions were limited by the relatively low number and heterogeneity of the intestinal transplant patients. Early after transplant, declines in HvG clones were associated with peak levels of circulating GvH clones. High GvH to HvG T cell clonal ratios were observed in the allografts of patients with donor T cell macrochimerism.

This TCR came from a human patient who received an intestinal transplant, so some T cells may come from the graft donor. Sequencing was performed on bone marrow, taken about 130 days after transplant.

The nucleotides read TGTGCCAGCAGCTCGGCCCGCTTTAATTCACCCCTCCACTTT. It specifies CASSSARFNSPLHF. The chain was built from TRBV11-2 and TRBJ1-6; no confident D gene assignment can be made. The CDR1 and CDR2 encoded by the germline V gene are SGHAT and FQNNGV. From the cysteine up to the phenylalanine, the CDR3 has a length of 14 residues. The CDR3 DNA has 42 bases and is translated from base 1. V is pared back by 4 bases and J by 6 bases, with 10 bases lying between the germline termini.